The 11 T cell receptor beta chains below were found in one sample sequenced in a study of response to subunit inactivated influenza vaccine. TCRdb used MiXCR to reprocess the RT-PCR reads, holding one entry per CDR3 protein. This table has over 150,000 distinct CDR3 sequences, approximately 11% appearing once. Sequencing used CD8+ T cells sorted from PBMCs, obtained approximately 25 months after vaccination. These receptors came from a man between 50 and 75 years old who received an inactivated influenza vaccine.

This clonotype was counted ten times or more. The chain combines TRBV5-1 with TRBJ1-1; D remains ambiguous. Trimming took off 0 bases at V and 0 bases at J, with 6 bases between the two ends. Germline-derived CDR1 and CDR2 are SGHRS and YFSETQ. The CDR3 runs 14 residues. CDR3 region: CASSLDVLNTEAFF. CDR3 sequence (DNA): TGCGCCAGCAGCTTGGATGTCCTGAACACTGAAGCTTTCTTT. Complete variable domain (other parts from reference TRBV5-1 and TRBJ1-1): KAGVTQTPRYLIKTRGQQVTLSCSPISGHRSVSWYQQTPGQGLQFLFEYFSETQRNKGNFPGRFSGRQFSNSRSEMNVSTLELGDSALYLCASSLDVLNTEAFFGQGTRLTVV.

This clonotype appeared a few times. This chain links TRBV20-1 with TRBJ2-1; TRBD2 agrees at 15 bases. This CDR3 spans 21 amino acids. Looked up from germline, CDR1 is DFQATT and CDR2 is SNEGSKA (reference sequence). V trimming: 1 base; J trimming: 4 bases; junction bases outside the gene matches: 17. CDR3: CSARAPEGLAGGQLVYNEQFF. In nucleotides, the CDR3 is TGCAGTGCTAGAGCACCCGAGGGACTAGCGGGGGGCCAACTCGTATACAATGAGCAGTTCTTC.

This chain uses TRBV7-9 with TRBJ2-7; 11 nucleotides agree with TRBD1. The CDR3 covers 15 residues. Germline V gene lookup returns CDR1 SEHNR and CDR2 FQNEAQ (reference sequence). V was pared by 5 bases and J by 6 bases, with 9 bases of the junction left unmatched. The CDR3 DNA is TGTGCCAGCAGCGCGACATTGGACAGGGGGCTCGAGCAGTACTTC. Residues: CASSATLDRGLEQYF.

The sample holds a few counts of this clonotype. V gene TRBV28 combines with J gene TRBJ1-3; D unclear. CDR1 is MDHEN and CDR2 is SYDVKM in the germline V gene. CDR3 size: 14 residues. The V and J ends lost 3 bases and 2 bases respectively, with 8 bases between them. The CDR3 loop reads CASSFRNAGNTIYF. CDR3 in DNA: TGTGCCAGCAGTTTTCGAAACGCTGGAAACACCATATATTTT.

The table lists this clonotype with many counts. V usage is TRBV14 and J usage is TRBJ2-1; tentatively, D is TRBD1 (6 bases). V gave up 0 bases and J gave up 3 bases, with 9 bases separating them. CDR3 length: 15 residues. The V gene's germline CDR1 is SGHDN and CDR2 FVKESK. The CDR3 loop reads CASSQEDSVYNEQFF. DNA for the CDR3: TGTGCCAGCAGCCAAGAGGACAGCGTCTACAATGAGCAGTTCTTC.

The rearrangement uses TRBV20-1 and TRBJ1-5; TRBD1 might be the D (6 bases). The CDR3 loop spans 14 amino acids. Trimming shortened V by 5 bases and J by 0 bases, and 11 bases separated the two germline ends. Germline assignment: CDR1 DFQATT and CDR2 SNEGSKA (reference sequence). The CDR3 reads CSAETGYSNQPQHF. CDR3 sequence (DNA): TGCAGTGCTGAGACAGGTTATAGCAATCAGCCCCAGCATTTT.

The chain employs TRBV6-2 or TRBV6-3 and TRBJ2-1, with D possibly matching TRBD1 (7 bases). V shed 2 bases and J shed 8 bases, with 13 bases lying between them. This CDR3 comprises 14 residues. Per germline, CDR1 MNHEY and CDR2 SVGEGT. This chain's CDR3 is CASSYVGRGDEQFF. The CDR3 coding sequence is TGTGCCAGCAGTTACGTCGGCAGGGGGGATGAGCAGTTCTTC.

This clonotype was detected a few times. V usage is TRBV5-1 and J usage is TRBJ2-3; D possibly matches TRBD1 or TRBD2 (5 bases each). Germline lookup yields CDR1 SGHRS and CDR2 YFSETQ. V was pared by 4 bases and J by 3 bases, with 21 bases between. CDR3 length: 17 amino acids. The CDR3 DNA reads TGCGCCAGCAGCCAATACGGGGCAGTCTCAATGACAGATACGCAGTATTTT. Its translation is CASSQYGAVSMTDTQYF. Filled out from reference TRBV5-1 and TRBJ2-3, the complete variable domain reads KAGVTQTPRYLIKTRGQQVTLSCSPISGHRSVSWYQQTPGQGLQFLFEYFSETQRNKGNFPGRFSGRQFSNSRSEMNVSTLELGDSALYLCASSQYGAVSMTDTQYFGPGTRLTVL.

This clonotype was counted many times. The chain has TRBV15 and TRBJ2-1; the match to TRBD2 covers 7 bases. Germline V gene sequence: CDR1 LNHNV, CDR2 YYDKDF (reference sequence). The CDR3 has 15 amino acids. Trimming at V came to 5 bases and at J to 4 bases, leaving 8 bases not matched to a gene. Here the CDR3 reads CATSGSGPGYNEQFF. The CDR3 nucleotides are TGTGCCACCAGCGGTAGCGGGCCGGGTTACAATGAGCAGTTCTTC.

This clonotype has at least ten counts. The chain employs TRBV2 and TRBJ1-6; 10 nucleotides match TRBD1. Germline lookup yields CDR1 SNHLY and CDR2 FYNNEI. The CDR3 has 17 residues. V lost 5 bases, J lost 0 bases, and 4 bases stayed unmatched. The CDR3 sequence: CASSTGTGASYNSPLHF. The CDR3 DNA reads as TGTGCCAGCAGTACCGGGACAGGGGCCTCCTATAATTCACCCCTCCACTTT.

This clonotype was counted only a few times. This sequence joins TRBV5-6 and TRBJ2-2; TRBD1 aligns across 9 bases. Trimming removed 4 bases from V and 5 bases from J; junction bases left unmatched: 3. Germline-derived CDR1 and CDR2 are SGHDT and YYEEEE. The CDR3 runs to 14 residues. The CDR3 DNA is TGTGCCAGCAGCCCCGGGACAGGGACCGGGGAGCTGTTTTTT. It encodes CASSPGTGTGELFF.